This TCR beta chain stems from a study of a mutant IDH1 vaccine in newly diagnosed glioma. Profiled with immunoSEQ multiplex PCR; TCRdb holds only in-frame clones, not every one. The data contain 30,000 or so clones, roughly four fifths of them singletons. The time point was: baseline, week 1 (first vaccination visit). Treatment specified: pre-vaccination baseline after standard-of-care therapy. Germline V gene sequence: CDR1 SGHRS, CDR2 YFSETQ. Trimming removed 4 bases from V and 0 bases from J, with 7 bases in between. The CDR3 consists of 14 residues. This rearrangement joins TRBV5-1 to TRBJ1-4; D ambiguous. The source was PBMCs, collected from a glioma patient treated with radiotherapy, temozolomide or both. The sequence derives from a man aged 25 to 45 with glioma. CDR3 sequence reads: CASSLSTTNEKLFF. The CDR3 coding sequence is TGCGCCAGCAGCCTTTCGACAACTAATGAAAAACTGTTTTTT.